The 4 T cell receptor beta chains in this list originate from one sample, sequenced in a study of OX40 agonist ivuxolimab in advanced cancers. Only in-frame clones appear in the TCRdb table, and some are missing; sequencing was by immunoSEQ multiplex PCR. In the table there are approximately 68,000 clones, approximately 80% of which are singletons. This material consisted of CD4+ or CD8+ T cells sorted from blood, taken in a trial of the OX40 agonist ivuxolimab. These receptors originate from an adult with an advanced solid tumor such as melanoma, head and neck, liver or kidney cancer.

The chain joins TRBV12-5 to TRBJ2-3; D is unclear. This CDR3 is 12 amino acids long. V lost 5 bases and J 6 bases, leaving 9 bases between the germline ends. Germline V gene sequence: CDR1 LGHNT, CDR2 FRNRAP. The CDR3 bases are TGTGCTAGTGGTCTGAGACCTGATACGCAGTATTTT. Residues: CASGLRPDTQYF. The whole variable domain, filled in from reference TRBV12-5 and TRBJ2-3, reads DARVTQTPRHKVTEMGQEVTMRCQPILGHNTVFWYRQTMMQGLELLAYFRNRAPLDDSGMPKDRFSAEMPDATLATLKIQPSEPRDSAVYFCASGLRPDTQYFGPGTRLTVL.

The J gene is TRBJ2-1, the V gene TRBV19; tentatively, D is TRBD1 (5 bases). Trimming removed 4 bases at V and 7 bases at J, with 11 bases between. CDR1 is LNHDA and CDR2 is SQIVND in the germline V gene (reference sequence). The CDR3 spans 13 residues. CDR3 region: CASSSWGGNEQFF. CDR3 DNA sequence: TGTGCCAGTAGTAGTTGGGGCGGAAATGAGCAGTTCTTC.

This chain connects TRBV21-1 to TRBJ2-7; TRBD1 is the table's D call and was not checked against the DNA. TRBV21-1 is a pseudogene. The CDR3 has 16 amino acids. DNA for the CDR3: TGTGCCAGCAGCAAACCCCCGGGACAGCGTAACTACGAGCAGTACGTC. Its protein product is CASSKPPGQRNYEQYV.

This chain uses TRBV7-2 with TRBJ1-2; no clear D. The length of the CDR3 is 13 residues. Trimming took off 4 bases at V and 4 bases at J, with 10 bases between the two ends. Germline V gene data show CDR1 as SGHTA and CDR2 as FQGNSA. CDR3 in DNA: TGTGCCAGCAGCTCAAGTGACATCTATGGCTACACCTTC. Protein product: CASSSSDIYGYTF. Complete variable domain (other parts from reference TRBV7-2 and TRBJ1-2): GAGVSQSPSNKVTEKGKDVELRCDPISGHTALYWYRQSLGQGLEFLIYFQGNSAPDKSGLPSDRFSAERTGGSVSTLTIQRTQQEDSAVYLCASSSSDIYGYTFGSGTRLTVV.